The present T cell receptor beta chain was sequenced within a study of vaccination effects on CD4 cells after COVID-19. Study overall: Participants received two doses of either the BNT162b2 or mRNA-1273 vaccine. From two convalescent patients, samples were taken 16 days and one week before vaccination. Cultures used around 1.8 million PBMC per well, roughly 11 IU/ml IL-2 and approximately 11 ug/ml peptides.

This clone came up once. Its cognate antigen is unknown. Subsequent to 10 days of culture, CD4+ T cells were isolated. The authors replaced half the medium with IL-2 medium on days 3 and 7. Deletions cut 8 bases from V and 1 base from J, with 8 bases between. This CDR3 is 12 amino acids long. Germline-derived CDR1 and CDR2 are GTSNPN and SVGIG (reference sequence). Profiled with immunoSEQ multiplex PCR; TCRdb holds only in-frame clones, not every one. The sample yields about 64,000 clones, just over 70% seen once. The sample in question was CD4+ T cells from PBMCs cultured without peptide, obtained before COVID-19 vaccination. The receptor comes from a human donor who had a prior SARS-CoV-2 infection. This chain connects TRBV30 to TRBJ2-2; D remains unclear. CDR3 sequence reads: CAGPGNTGELFF. In DNA form, the CDR3 reads TGTGCCGGCCCAGGGAACACCGGGGAGCTGTTTTTT.